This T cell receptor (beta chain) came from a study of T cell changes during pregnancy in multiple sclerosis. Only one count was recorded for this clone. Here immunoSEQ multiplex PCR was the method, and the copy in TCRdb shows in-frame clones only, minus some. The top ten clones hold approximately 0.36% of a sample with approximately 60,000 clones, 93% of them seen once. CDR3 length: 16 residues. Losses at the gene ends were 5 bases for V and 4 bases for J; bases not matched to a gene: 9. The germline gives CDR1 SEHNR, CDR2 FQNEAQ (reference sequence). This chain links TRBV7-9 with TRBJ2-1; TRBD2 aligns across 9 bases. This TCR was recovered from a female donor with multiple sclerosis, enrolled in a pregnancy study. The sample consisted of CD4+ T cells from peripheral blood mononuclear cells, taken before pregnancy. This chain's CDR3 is CASSRVGGREYNEQFF. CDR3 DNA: TGTGCCAGCAGCAGGGTGGGCGGGAGGGAGTACAATGAGCAGTTCTTC.